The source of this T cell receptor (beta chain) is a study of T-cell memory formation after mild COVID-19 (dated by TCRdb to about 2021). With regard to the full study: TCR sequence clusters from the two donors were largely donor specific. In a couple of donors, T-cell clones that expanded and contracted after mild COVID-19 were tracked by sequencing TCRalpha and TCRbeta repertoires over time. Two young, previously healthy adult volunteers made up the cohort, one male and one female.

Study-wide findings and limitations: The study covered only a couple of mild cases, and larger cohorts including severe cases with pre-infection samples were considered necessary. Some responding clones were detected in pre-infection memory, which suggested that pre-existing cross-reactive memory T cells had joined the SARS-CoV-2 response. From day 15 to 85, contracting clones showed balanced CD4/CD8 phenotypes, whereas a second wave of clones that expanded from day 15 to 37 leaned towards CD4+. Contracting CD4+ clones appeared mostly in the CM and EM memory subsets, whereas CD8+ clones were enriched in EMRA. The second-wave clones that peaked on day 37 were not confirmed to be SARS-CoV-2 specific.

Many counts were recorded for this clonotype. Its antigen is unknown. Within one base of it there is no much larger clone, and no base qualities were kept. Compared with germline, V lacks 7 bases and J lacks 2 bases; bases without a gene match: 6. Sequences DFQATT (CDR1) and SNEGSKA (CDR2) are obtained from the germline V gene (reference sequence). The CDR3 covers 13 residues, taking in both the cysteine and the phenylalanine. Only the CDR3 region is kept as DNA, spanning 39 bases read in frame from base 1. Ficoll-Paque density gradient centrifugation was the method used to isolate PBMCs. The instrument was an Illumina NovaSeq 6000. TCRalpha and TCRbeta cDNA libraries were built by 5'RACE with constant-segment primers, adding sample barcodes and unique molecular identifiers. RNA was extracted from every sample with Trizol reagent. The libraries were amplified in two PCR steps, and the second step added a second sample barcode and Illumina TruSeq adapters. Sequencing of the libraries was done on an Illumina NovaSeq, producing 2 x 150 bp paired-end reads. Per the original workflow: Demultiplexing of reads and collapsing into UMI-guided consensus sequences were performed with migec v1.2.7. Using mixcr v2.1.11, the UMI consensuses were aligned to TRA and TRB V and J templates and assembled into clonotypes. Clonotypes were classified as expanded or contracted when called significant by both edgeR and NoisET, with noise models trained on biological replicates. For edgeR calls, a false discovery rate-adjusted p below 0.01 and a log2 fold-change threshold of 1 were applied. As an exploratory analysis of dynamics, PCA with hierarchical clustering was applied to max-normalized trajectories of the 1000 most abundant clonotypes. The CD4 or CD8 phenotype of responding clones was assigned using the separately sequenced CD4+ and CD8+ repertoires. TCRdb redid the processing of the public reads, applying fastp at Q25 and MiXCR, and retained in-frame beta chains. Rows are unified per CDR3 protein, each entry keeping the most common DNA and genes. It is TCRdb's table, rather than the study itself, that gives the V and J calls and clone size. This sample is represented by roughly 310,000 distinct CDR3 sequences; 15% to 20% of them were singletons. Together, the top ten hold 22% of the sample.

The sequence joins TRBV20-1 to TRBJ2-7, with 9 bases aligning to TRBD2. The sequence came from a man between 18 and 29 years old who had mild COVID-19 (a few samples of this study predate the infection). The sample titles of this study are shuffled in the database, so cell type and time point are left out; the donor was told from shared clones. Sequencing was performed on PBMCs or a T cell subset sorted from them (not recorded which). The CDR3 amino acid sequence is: CSGASGDPYEQYF. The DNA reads TGCAGTGGGGCTAGCGGGGACCCCTACGAGCAGTACTTC.